This TCR beta chain is from a study of human T cells and chemical hapten exposure. Study-wide background: Weekly diphenylcyclopropenone doses were given to patients' scalps across the approximately 26-week study.

The time point was: patch test 3, about 24 weeks after DPC sensitization. Documented treatment: therapeutic diphenylcyclopropenone sensitization with weekly scalp DPC. A single record per CDR3 protein comes from TCRdb applying MiXCR to the RACE reads. The sample has around 200,000 distinct CDR3 sequences; 20% to 25% are singletons. The source of this sequence is a woman between 35 and 50 years old with alopecia areata. Some clones in this sample may be carry-over from other donors' samples. Here the sequenced sample was whole blood, taken in connection with sensitization to the hapten diphenylcyclopropenone (DPC).

CDR3 nucleotides: TGTGCCAGCACCCCAGGAGCCGCCTCCTACGAGCAGTACTTC. It translates to CASTPGAASYEQYF. The chain has TRBV7-9 and TRBJ2-7; D unresolved. CDR1 and CDR2 (germline): SEHNR, FQNEAQ (reference sequence). This CDR3 has 14 amino acids. The germline V and J ends were trimmed by 7 bases and 0 bases, with 13 bases remaining between them.